This passage covers 19 T cell receptor beta chains from one sample sequenced in a study of post-analysis software for immune sequencing data. The study's findings and limits: Patients carried a handful of TRBV segments more frequently than controls did, and TRBV5-6, TRBV5-1 and TRBV20-1 were among them.

The antigens of these receptors remain unknown. Included in the TCR beta cDNA libraries were unique molecular identifiers. Each CDR3 protein gets one entry after TCRdb re-called the PCR reads with MiXCR. The repertoire holds 150,000 to 200,000 distinct CDR3 sequences, with approximately 31% as singletons. The source material was blood. The receptors come from a girl aged 5 to 17 with multiple sclerosis.

The table lists this clonotype with many counts. DNA of the CDR3: TGCGCCAGCAGCGTAATAGCGGAGTCCTACGAGCAGTACTTC. This translates into CASSVIAESYEQYF. The chain combines TRBV5-1 with TRBJ2-7; maybe TRBD2 (6 bases). The CDR3 totals 14 residues. Trimming took 4 bases from V and 1 from J, leaving 12 bases between them. Per germline, CDR1 SGHRS and CDR2 YFSETQ.

This chain uses TRBV5-1 with TRBJ1-1, with TRBD1 matching 8 bases. Germline trimming cut 4 bases from V and 11 bases from J; bases unmatched to any gene: 13. Germline V lookup: CDR1 SGHRS, CDR2 YFSETQ. CDR3 length equals 14 residues. The CDR3 DNA follows: TGCGCCAGCAGCGGACAGGGACCGGGCTTCGGGGCTTTCTTT. Encoded protein: CASSGQGPGFGAFF.

This clonotype was counted ten times or more. The rearrangement links TRBV6-6 to TRBJ2-7; D is unresolved. V was shortened by 1 base and J by 5 bases, with 3 bases between the two germline ends. Per the germline V gene, CDR1 is MNHNY and CDR2 is SVGAGI (reference sequence). The CDR3 totals 11 residues. The CDR3 DNA sequence: TGTGCCAGCAGTTACTTGGACGAGCAGTACTTC. It specifies CASSYLDEQYF.

In its sample, this clonotype was seen many times. This rearrangement joins TRBV7-2 to TRBJ2-5; 8 bases agree with TRBD2. The germline gives CDR1 SGHTA, CDR2 FQGNSA. The V segment lost 2 bases and the J segment 5 bases; nucleotides outside the gene matches: 7. CDR3 length equals 15 residues. The CDR3 DNA reads TGTGCCAGCAGCTTATACAGACTAGCGCGCGAGACCCAGTACTTC. Amino acids: CASSLYRLARETQYF.

This clonotype was picked up one time. The chain employs TRBV20-1 and TRBJ2-1; 7 positions agree with TRBD2. Germline trimming cut 1 base from V and 7 bases from J; bases unmatched to any gene: 4. Per germline, CDR1 DFQATT and CDR2 SNEGSKA (reference sequence). The CDR3 runs 13 residues. The CDR3 DNA is TGCAGTGCTAGAGGGACTAGGGTTAATGAGCAGTTCTTC. Translation gives CSARGTRVNEQFF.

This clonotype was picked up many times. In nucleotides, the CDR3 is TGTGCCAGCAGTTACGGTGCGGCCGGCTATGGCTACACCTTC. Its translation: CASSYGAAGYGYTF. V is TRBV6-6 and J is TRBJ1-2; D is unresolved. V dropped 2 bases and J dropped 4 bases, with 11 bases sitting between them. Germline CDR1 MNHNY, CDR2 SVGAGI (reference sequence). The CDR3 totals 14 residues.

Points on this clonotype: This could be a read error, since a much larger clone is one nucleotide away. V is TRBV14 and J is TRBJ2-5; 7 nucleotides align to TRBD2. The J segment lost 11 bases and the V segment lost 0 bases, leaving 21 bases of the junction unmatched. The CDR3 sequence is 18 residues long. Germline V gene lookup returns CDR1 SGHDN and CDR2 FVKESK. Written as DNA, the CDR3 is TGTGCCAGCAGCCAAGATACGAGAGCGGGACTCTGGGGAAATGAGCAGTACTTC. This sequence encodes CASSQDTRAGLWGNEQYF.

Remarks on this clonotype: A much more abundant neighbour one base away suggests this may be a read error. This chain links TRBV27 with TRBJ2-3, with 13 bases that match TRBD2. CDR3 length: 18 amino acids. Trimming at V came to 3 bases and at J to 6 bases, leaving 12 bases not matched to a gene. The V gene's germline CDR1 is MNHEY and CDR2 SMNVEV (reference sequence). The CDR3 nucleotides read TGTGCCAGCAGTTTTAGTAGGGTTGTACTAGCGGGAGGGGATACGCAGTATTTT. Translated, it gives CASSFSRVVLAGGDTQYF.

About this clonotype itself: This may come from a read error, since a much larger clone is one base off. The chain has TRBV12-3 or TRBV12-4 and TRBJ2-7; D is unresolved. This CDR3 spans 12 amino acids. The DNA of the CDR3 is TGTACCAGCAGTTTAAGTGTTCGCGAGCAGTACTTC. Translated: CTSSLSVREQYF.

With regard to this clonotype: Possible read error: a much larger clone is one base away. The V gene is TRBV12-3 or TRBV12-4, the J gene TRBJ2-1, with a possible D match to TRBD1 (6 bases). The V and J ends lost 5 bases and 11 bases respectively, with 19 bases between them. CDR3 length: 14 residues. CDR3 DNA: TGTGCCAGCAGTCCAGGGGCAGGGTGGAATAAGCAGTTCTTC. Amino acids: CASSPGAGWNKQFF.

The gene calls are TRBV5-6 and TRBJ1-4; 8 bases map to TRBD1. The CDR3 spans 14 residues. Unmatched junction bases numbered 2, after V lost 1 base and J lost 6 bases. The germline gives CDR1 SGHDT, CDR2 YYEEEE. The CDR3 region has the DNA TGTGCCAGCAGCTTGCTACAGGGGGATGAAAAACTGTTTTTT. It is translated as CASSLLQGDEKLFF.

Comments on this clonotype: A much bigger clone sits one base away, suggesting this may be a read error. The chain has TRBV24-1 and TRBJ2-3; TRBD1 is a possible D gene (5 bases). The CDR3 spans 12 residues. CDR1 and CDR2 from the germline V gene are KGHDR and SFDVKD. The CDR3 here is CPTSRGSDTQYF. Written as DNA, the CDR3 is TGTCCCACCAGTAGGGGTAGCGATACGCAGTATTTT.

Concerning this clonotype: Sequence at one end of the junction differs from germline and may be a read error. The rearrangement uses TRBV7-6 and TRBJ2-5; TRBD2 aligns across 9 bases. The length of the CDR3 is 15 residues. Germline CDR1 reads SGHVS; CDR2 reads FNYEAQ. The CDR3, as DNA: TGTGCCGGCAGCTTATCGAGGCTAGCGGGGGAGACCCAGTACTTC. Translation gives CAGSLSRLAGETQYF.

Concerning this clonotype itself: A much bigger clone sits one base away, suggesting this may be a read error. The rearrangement joins TRBV5-1 to TRBJ2-7; 10 bases are a match to TRBD2. The J segment lost 7 bases and the V segment lost 4 bases, leaving 8 bases of the junction unmatched. The CDR3 is made up of 14 amino acids. The germline CDR1 and CDR2 sequences are SGHRS and YFSETQ. The CDR3 DNA is TGCGCCAGCAGCCCCCTAGCGGGAGCTGGTGAGCAGTACTTC. Amino acids: CASSPLAGAGEQYF. The full variable domain, its missing parts supplied by reference TRBV5-1 and TRBJ2-7, is KAGVTQTPRYLIKTRGQQVTLSCSPISGHRSVSWYQQTPGQGLQFLFEYFSETQRNKGNFPGRFSGRQFSNSRSEMNVSTLELGDSALYLCASSPLAGAGEQYFGPGTRLTVT.

This clonotype was detected many times. V gene TRBV5-1 combines with J gene TRBJ2-7; 9 nucleotides line up with TRBD2. Looked up from germline, CDR1 is SGHRS and CDR2 is YFSETQ. The CDR3 runs to 15 residues. Trimming removed 2 bases from V and 4 bases from J; junction bases left unmatched: 7. The CDR3 reads CASSFEREAKYEQYF. The CDR3 DNA follows: TGCGCCAGCAGCTTTGAGCGGGAGGCGAAGTACGAGCAGTACTTC.

This clonotype appeared a few times. V usage is TRBV28 and J usage is TRBJ1-2; tentatively, D is TRBD1 (6 bases). Trimming removed 10 bases at V and 7 bases at J, with 19 bases between. CDR1 MDHEN and CDR2 SYDVKM come from the germline V gene. CDR3 size: 13 residues. The CDR3 region is CANTIGGVCGYTF. In nucleotides, the CDR3 is TGTGCCAACACCATAGGGGGAGTCTGTGGCTACACCTTC.

This clonotype was counted a single time. At one end the junction does not follow the germline gene, possibly because of a read error. The chain uses TRBV4-1 and TRBJ1-2, with 9 bases that match TRBD1. Germline CDR1 is MGHRA and CDR2 is YSYEKL. This CDR3 is built from 14 residues. The DNA for the CDR3 is TGCGCCGGCAGCCCTGGGACAGGGTCCTATGGCTACACCTTC. This codes for CAGSPGTGSYGYTF.

This clonotype was seen repeatedly, ten times or more. The chain combines TRBV12-3 or TRBV12-4 with TRBJ2-1, with 9 bases aligning to TRBD1. There are 17 residues in the CDR3. The ends lost 8 bases at V and 9 bases at J; junction bases unmatched: 20. Here the CDR3 DNA reads TGTGCCAGCCAACCCCGGGGACAGGGTGGGAGTGGCAGTGAGCAGTTCTTC. It specifies CASQPRGQGGSGSEQFF.

Many counts were recorded for this clonotype. This sequence joins TRBV10-3 and TRBJ2-5, with 9 bases aligning to TRBD1. V dropped 2 bases and J dropped 3; count of bases not matched to a gene: 1. Germline-derived CDR1 and CDR2 are ENHRY and SYGVKD. The CDR3 consists of 14 residues. CDR3 in amino acids: CAISERTGEETQYF. The CDR3 nucleotides are TGTGCCATCAGTGAGAGGACAGGGGAAGAGACCCAGTACTTC.